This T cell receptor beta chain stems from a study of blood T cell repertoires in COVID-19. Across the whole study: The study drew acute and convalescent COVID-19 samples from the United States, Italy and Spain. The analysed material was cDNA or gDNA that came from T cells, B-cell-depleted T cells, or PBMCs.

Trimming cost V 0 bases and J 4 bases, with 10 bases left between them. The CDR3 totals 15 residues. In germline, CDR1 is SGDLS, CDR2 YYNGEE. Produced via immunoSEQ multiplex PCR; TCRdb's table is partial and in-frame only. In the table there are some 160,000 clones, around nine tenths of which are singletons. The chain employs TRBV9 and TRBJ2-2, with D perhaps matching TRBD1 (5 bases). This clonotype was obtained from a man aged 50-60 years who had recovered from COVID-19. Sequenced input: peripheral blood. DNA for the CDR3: TGTGCCAGCAGCGTAGGACCCCAGGGCACCGGGGAGCTGTTTTTT. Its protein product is CASSVGPQGTGELFF.